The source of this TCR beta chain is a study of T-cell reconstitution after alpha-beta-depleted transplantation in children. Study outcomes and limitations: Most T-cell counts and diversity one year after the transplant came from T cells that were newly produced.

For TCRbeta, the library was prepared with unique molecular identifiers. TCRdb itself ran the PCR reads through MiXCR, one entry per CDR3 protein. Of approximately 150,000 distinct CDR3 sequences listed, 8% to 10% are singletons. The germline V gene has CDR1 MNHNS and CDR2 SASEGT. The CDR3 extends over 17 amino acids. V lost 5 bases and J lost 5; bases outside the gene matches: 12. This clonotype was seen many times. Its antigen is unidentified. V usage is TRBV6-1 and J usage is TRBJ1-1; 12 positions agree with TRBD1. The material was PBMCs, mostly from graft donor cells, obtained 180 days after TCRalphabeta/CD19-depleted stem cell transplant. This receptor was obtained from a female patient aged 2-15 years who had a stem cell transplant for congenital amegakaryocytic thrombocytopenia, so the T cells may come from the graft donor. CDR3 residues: CASSPPPGQGAGTEAFF. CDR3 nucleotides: TGTGCCAGCAGTCCCCCCCCGGGACAGGGGGCCGGGACTGAAGCTTTCTTT.